The 2 T cell receptor beta chains below were found in one sample sequenced in a study of blood T cell repertoires in COVID-19. This table comes from immunoSEQ multiplex PCR, and its TCRdb copy is limited to in-frame clones, with some not included. The sample carries some 450,000 clones, 70% to 90% recorded once. The sample consisted of peripheral blood. The receptors were sampled from a man aged 18 to 35 with COVID-19, enrolled during active disease.

V gene TRBV18 combines with J gene TRBJ1-2; D uncertain. Trimming took 3 bases from V and 0 from J, leaving 20 bases between them. This CDR3 is built from 18 residues. Germline V gene sequence: CDR1 KGHSH, CDR2 LQKENI. DNA for the CDR3: TGTGCCAGCTCACCTCCCGCCGGGGTCGGCCAGGCTAACTATGGCTACACCTTC. Protein: CASSPPAGVGQANYGYTF.

The J gene is TRBJ1-1, the V gene TRBV27, with 11 bases lining up with TRBD1. V dropped 0 bases and J dropped 4; count of bases not matched to a gene: 4. This CDR3 spans 16 amino acids. Germline lookup yields CDR1 MNHEY and CDR2 SMNVEV (reference sequence). CDR3 sequence: CASSLSAGTGGTEAFF. The CDR3 DNA is TGTGCCAGCAGTTTATCGGCCGGGACAGGGGGCACTGAAGCTTTCTTT.